These 16 T cell receptor beta chains were all obtained from the same sample, sequenced in a study of blood T cell repertoires in COVID-19. Repertoires were generated with immunoSEQ multiplex PCR, while TCRdb's copy carries only in-frame clones and drops some. The data contain approximately 500,000 clones, roughly 91% of them singletons. Sequencing input: peripheral blood. These receptors all come from a woman in her forties or fifties with COVID-19, enrolled during active disease.

The CDR3 DNA sequence: TGCGCCAGCAGCTTGGAAGGGACTAGAGACGAGCAGTACTTC. Protein product: CASSLEGTRDEQYF. The V gene is TRBV5-1, the J gene TRBJ2-7; 8 bases fit TRBD2. J gave up 5 bases and V 0 bases, and 4 bases lay outside the gene matches. Germline values: CDR1 SGHRS, CDR2 YFSETQ. The CDR3 is made up of 14 amino acids.

This chain connects TRBV5-4 to TRBJ1-2, with D possibly matching TRBD1 (5 bases). The CDR3 consists of 13 residues. Germline values: CDR1 SGHNT, CDR2 YYREEE (reference sequence). V dropped 3 bases and J dropped 2 bases, with 8 bases sitting between them. CDR3 DNA sequence: TGTGCCAGCAGCTCCGCAGGGAACTATGGCTACACCTTC. As protein: CASSSAGNYGYTF.

The rearrangement links TRBV7-5 to TRBJ2-2; TRBD2 is the table's D call, not checked against the DNA. TRBV7-5 is annotated as a pseudogene. This CDR3 is 11 amino acids long. In DNA form, the CDR3 reads TGTGCCAGCAGCTTCCTTAAGGAGCTGTTTTTT. Its translation is CASSFLKELFF.

This chain connects TRBV3-1 (or the pseudogene TRBV3-2) to TRBJ1-1; TRBD1 is a possible D gene (5 bases). V lost 4 bases and J lost 9, with 15 bases in between. Looked up from germline, CDR1 is LGHDT and CDR2 is YNNKEL (reference sequence). The CDR3 spans 13 residues. The CDR3 DNA follows: TGTGCCAGCAGCCCCTCCGAAGGGGCGAAAGCTTTCTTT. This codes for CASSPSEGAKAFF.

The CDR3 region has the DNA TGTGCCACCAGCAGAGATGGCCGGGGGAACTATGGCTACACCTTC. This codes for CATSRDGRGNYGYTF. The genes are TRBV15 and TRBJ1-2; tentatively, D is TRBD1 (5 bases). The CDR3 contains 15 residues. CDR1 is LNHNV, CDR2 YYDKDF, per germline (reference sequence). V dropped 0 bases and J dropped 2 bases, with 10 bases sitting between them. The variable domain in full, with the rest retrieved from reference TRBV15 and TRBJ1-2, is DAMVIQNPRYQVTQFGKPVTLSCSQTLNHNVMYWYQQKSSQAPKLLFHYYDKDFNNEADTPDNFQSRRPNTSFCFLDIRSPGLGDTAMYLCATSRDGRGNYGYTFGSGTRLTVV.

The CDR3 bases are TGCGCCAGCAGCTTGGGACAGGCTGGAAACACCATATATTTT. Amino acid sequence: CASSLGQAGNTIYF. The gene calls are TRBV5-1 and TRBJ1-3; tentatively, D is TRBD1 (6 bases). Germline lookup yields CDR1 SGHRS and CDR2 YFSETQ. The CDR3 is made up of 14 amino acids. Trimming took 0 bases from V and 2 from J, leaving 6 bases between them.

Regarding this clone: Other nucleotide sequences in the sample specify the same CDR3. V is TRBV5-1 and J is TRBJ2-7; D may be TRBD1 (5 bases). The CDR3 is 12 residues long. The germline V gene encodes CDR1 SGHRS and CDR2 YFSETQ. Trimming stripped 4 bases from V and 3 bases from J, with 8 bases between. In nucleotides, the CDR3 is TGCGCCAGCAGCCTTACAGGCTACGAGCAGTACTTC. This sequence encodes CASSLTGYEQYF. The complete variable domain, with remaining parts taken from reference TRBV5-1 and TRBJ2-7, reads KAGVTQTPRYLIKTRGQQVTLSCSPISGHRSVSWYQQTPGQGLQFLFEYFSETQRNKGNFPGRFSGRQFSNSRSEMNVSTLELGDSALYLCASSLTGYEQYFGPGTRLTVT.

The chain carries TRBV5-4 and TRBJ2-5, with D unresolved. The germline V gene has CDR1 SGHNT and CDR2 YYREEE (reference sequence). The ends were cut back, 4 bases at V and 2 bases at J, with 9 bases in the middle. This CDR3 is built from 13 residues. CDR3 protein: CASSGASQETQYF. In DNA, the CDR3 is TGTGCCAGCAGCGGAGCAAGTCAAGAGACCCAGTACTTC.

The gene calls are TRBV14 and TRBJ1-3, with no clear D. Germline V lookup: CDR1 SGHDN, CDR2 FVKESK. Trimming stripped 0 bases from V and 0 bases from J, with 9 bases between. This CDR3 spans 16 amino acids. The CDR3 nucleotides are TGTGCCAGCAGCCAAGATTGGGCCGACTCTGGAAACACCATATATTTT. Encoded protein: CASSQDWADSGNTIYF.

The sample holds one count of this clone. The chain joins TRBV5-1 to TRBJ2-2; 9 bases fit TRBD1. Germline V CDR1 and CDR2: SGHRS, YFSETQ. V was pared by 5 bases and J by 5 bases, with 1 base of the junction left unmatched. This CDR3 is built from 13 residues. The CDR3 DNA reads as TGCGCCAGCAGGGGACAGGGTACCGGGGAGCTGTTTTTT. Translating it yields CASRGQGTGELFF.

In this sample, this clone turned up once. The V and J genes are TRBV13 and TRBJ2-1; TRBD1 aligns across 7 bases. V lost 8 bases to trimming and J lost 1 base; unmatched junction nucleotides: 5. Germline CDR1 reads PRHDT; CDR2 reads FYEKMQ (reference sequence). This CDR3 region has 14 residues. CDR3 nucleotide sequence: TGTGCCAGCGGTGGGACAGATTCCTACAATGAGCAGTTCTTC. Translating it yields CASGGTDSYNEQFF.

The chain joins TRBV19 to TRBJ1-4, with TRBD1 identical over 7 bases. After removal of 4 bases from V and 4 bases from J, the junction contained 6 bases not matched to a gene. Germline V lookup: CDR1 LNHDA, CDR2 SQIVND (reference sequence). The CDR3 spans 15 residues. The CDR3 DNA follows: TGTGCCAGTAGTACGCGGACAGGCGGTAATGAAAAACTGTTTTTT. Translating gives CASSTRTGGNEKLFF.

The V and J genes are TRBV7-7 and TRBJ2-7; 10 nucleotides match TRBD2. Germline V CDR1 and CDR2: SSHAT, FNYEAQ (reference sequence). Trimming cost V 5 bases and J 6 bases; bases outside gene matches: 7. The CDR3 has 14 amino acids. CDR3 loop: CASSPSGGVREQYF. CDR3 DNA sequence: TGTGCCAGCAGCCCTAGCGGGGGCGTCCGCGAGCAGTACTTC.

The rearrangement links TRBV4-1 to TRBJ2-1; 11 positions agree with TRBD2. After removal of 2 bases from V and 4 bases from J, the junction contained 4 bases not matched to a gene. Per germline, CDR1 MGHRA and CDR2 YSYEKL. The CDR3 contains 16 residues. The CDR3 is CASSQPSGGPYNEQFF. The DNA of the CDR3 is TGCGCCAGCAGCCAACCTAGCGGGGGGCCGTACAATGAGCAGTTCTTC.

V is TRBV19 and J is TRBJ2-7; possibly TRBD1 for D (6 bases). Trimming cost V 3 bases and J 6 bases, with 15 bases left between them. The CDR3 loop spans 14 amino acids. CDR1 is LNHDA, CDR2 SQIVND, per germline (reference sequence). The CDR3 reads CASSIGRGSGEQYF. Written as DNA, the CDR3 is TGTGCCAGTAGTATCGGCAGGGGCTCGGGCGAGCAGTACTTC.

This chain connects TRBV20-1 to TRBJ2-7; the match to TRBD1 covers 8 bases. The length of the CDR3 is 14 residues. The V and J ends lost 3 bases and 5 bases, in that order; junction bases with no gene match: 9. The V gene's germline CDR1 is DFQATT and CDR2 SNEGSKA (reference sequence). DNA for the CDR3: TGCAGTGCTAGTACAGGGGGATACTATGACGAGCAGTACTTC. Encoded protein: CSASTGGYYDEQYF.